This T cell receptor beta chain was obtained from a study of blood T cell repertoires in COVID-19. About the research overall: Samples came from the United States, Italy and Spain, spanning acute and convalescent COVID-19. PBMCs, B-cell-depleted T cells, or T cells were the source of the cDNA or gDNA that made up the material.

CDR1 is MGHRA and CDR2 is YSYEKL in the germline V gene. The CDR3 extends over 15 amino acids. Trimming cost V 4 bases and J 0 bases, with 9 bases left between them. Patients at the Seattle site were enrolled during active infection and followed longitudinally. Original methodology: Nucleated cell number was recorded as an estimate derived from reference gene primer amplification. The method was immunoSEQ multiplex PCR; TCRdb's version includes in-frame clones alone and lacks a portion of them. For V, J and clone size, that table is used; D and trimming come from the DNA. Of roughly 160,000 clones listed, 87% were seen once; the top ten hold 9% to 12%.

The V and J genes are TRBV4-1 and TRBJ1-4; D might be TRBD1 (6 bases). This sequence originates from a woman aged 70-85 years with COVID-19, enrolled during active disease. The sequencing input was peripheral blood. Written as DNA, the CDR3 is TGCGCCAGCAGCCTACAGGGCTCAACTAATGAAAAACTGTTTTTT. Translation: CASSLQGSTNEKLFF.